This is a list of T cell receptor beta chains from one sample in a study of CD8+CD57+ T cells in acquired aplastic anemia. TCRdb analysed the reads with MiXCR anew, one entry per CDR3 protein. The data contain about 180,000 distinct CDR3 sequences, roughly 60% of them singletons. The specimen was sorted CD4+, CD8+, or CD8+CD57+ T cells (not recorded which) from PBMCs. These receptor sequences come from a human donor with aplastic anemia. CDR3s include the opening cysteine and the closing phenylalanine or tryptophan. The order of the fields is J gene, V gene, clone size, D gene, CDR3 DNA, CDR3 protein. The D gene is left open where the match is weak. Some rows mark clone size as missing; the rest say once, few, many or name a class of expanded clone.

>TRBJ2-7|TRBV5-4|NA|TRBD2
TGTGCCAGCAGCTCTGGGGGGGTACAGTACGAGCAGTACTTC
CASSSGGVQYEQYF
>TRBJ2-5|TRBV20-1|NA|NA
TGCAGTGCTAGAGATAGCGGACCGTCTGGGGAGACCCAGTACTTC
CSARDSGPSGETQYF
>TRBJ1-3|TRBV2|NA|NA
TGTGCCAGCAGTGTGAGTGGGGGTAGAAACACCATATATTTT
CASSVSGGRNTIYF
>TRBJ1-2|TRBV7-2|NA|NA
TGTGCCAGCAGCTTTGGCGGGGCTTATGGCTACACCTTC
CASSFGGAYGYTF
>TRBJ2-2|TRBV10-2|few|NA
TGCGCCAGCAGTGGGAACGGGGAGCTGTTTTTT
CASSGNGELFF
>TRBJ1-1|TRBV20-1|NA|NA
TGCAGTGCTAGAGATGTCGGGAACACTGAAGCTTTCTTT
CSARDVGNTEAFF
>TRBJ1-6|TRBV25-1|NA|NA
TGTGCCAGCAGTGAAAGCCGGGGGACTGACTATAATTCACCCCTCCACTTT
CASSESRGTDYNSPLHF
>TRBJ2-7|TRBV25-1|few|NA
TGTGCCAGCAGTGCTAGAGGCGTAGATACCTACGAGCAGTACTTC
CASSARGVDTYEQYF
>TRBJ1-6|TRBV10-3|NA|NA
TGTGCCACTAAGGAGGCGGCTTCACCCCTCCACTTT
CATKEAASPLHF
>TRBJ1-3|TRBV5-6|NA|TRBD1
TGTGCCAGCAGCTGGGGACAGGACTCCATATATTTT
CASSWGQDSIYF
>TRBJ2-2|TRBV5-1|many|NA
TGCGCCAGCAGCTTGGCCAAGAGGGCCGGGGAGCTGTTTTTT
CASSLAKRAGELFF
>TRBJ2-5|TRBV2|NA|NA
TGTGCCAGCAGGAAAAACCAGGCAAGGGAGACCCAGTACTTC
CASRKNQARETQYF
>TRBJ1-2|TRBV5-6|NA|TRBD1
TGTGCCAGCAGCTGGGACAGGGCCGGCTACACCTTC
CASSWDRAGYTF
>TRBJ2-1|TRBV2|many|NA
TGTGCCAGCAGTGAAGAGGGGACGTCCTACAATGAGCAGTTCTTC
CASSEEGTSYNEQFF
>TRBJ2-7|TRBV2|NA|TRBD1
TGTGCCAGCAGTGGTCAGGGGGCGAACCTCGAGTACTTC
CASSGQGANLEYF
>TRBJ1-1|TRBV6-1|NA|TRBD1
TGTGCCAGCGTAGCTAGGGGGCGAAACACTGAAGCTTTCTTT
CASVARGRNTEAFF
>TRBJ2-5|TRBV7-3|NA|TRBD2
TGTGCCAGCAGCCCGGCGGGGGGGCGTGGGACCCAGTACTTC
CASSPAGGRGTQYF
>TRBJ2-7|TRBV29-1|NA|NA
TGCAGCGCCTACGACCCGAGCTCCTACGAGCAGTACTTC
CSAYDPSSYEQYF
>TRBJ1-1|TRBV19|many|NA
TGTGCCAGTAGTATCCCTATCGGGATTAACACTGAAGCTTTCTTT
CASSIPIGINTEAFF
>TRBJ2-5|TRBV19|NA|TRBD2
TGTGCCAGTAGTCCAATCTTTCTCGCGGGAGAAGAGACCCAGTACTTC
CASSPIFLAGEETQYF
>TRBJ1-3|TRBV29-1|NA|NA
TGCAGCGTTGAGGGTTACTCTGGAAACACCATATATTTT
CSVEGYSGNTIYF
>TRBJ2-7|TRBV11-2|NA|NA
TGTGCCAGCAGCTTAGATACGGTCTACGAGCAGTACTTC
CASSLDTVYEQYF
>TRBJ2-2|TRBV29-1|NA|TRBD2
TGCAGCGCAGGGACTAGCGATGATCCGAACACCGGGGAGCTGTTTTTT
CSAGTSDDPNTGELFF
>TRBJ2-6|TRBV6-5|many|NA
TGTGCCAGCAGTCAACTCACGGGATCCGGGGCCAACGTCCTGACTTTC
CASSQLTGSGANVLTF
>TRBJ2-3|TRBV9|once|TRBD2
TGTGCCAGCAGCTTACCCAGGGGAGCGGGAGGCACAGATACGCAGTATTTT
CASSLPRGAGGTDTQYF
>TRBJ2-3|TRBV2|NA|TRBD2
TGTGCCAGCCCAGAAGGGGCGAGCGGGGGGGCTAGAGATACGCAGTATTTT
CASPEGASGGARDTQYF
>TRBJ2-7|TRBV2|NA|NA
TGTGCCAGCACCACTCGGACAGTCTCCTACGAGCAGTACTTC
CASTTRTVSYEQYF